The clone carrying this T cell receptor (beta chain) has at least ten counts. Treatment: PENTA 11 planned treatment interruption arm or continuous ART arm. V was trimmed by 2 bases and J by 1 base, leaving 3 bases between them. From germline, CDR1 is LGHDT and CDR2 YNNKEL (reference sequence). This CDR3 has 13 residues. The TCR library was built from RNA with a 3' RACE protocol and unique molecular identifiers. TCRdb passed the 3' RACE reads through MiXCR, listing each CDR3 protein once. Of about 89,000 distinct CDR3 sequences in the sample, approximately 6.9% were seen once. These data are taken from a study of HIV-infected children after antiretroviral therapy interruption.

This sequence was found in a pool of human donors with HIV. The rearrangement joins TRBV3-1 to TRBJ2-1; no firm D call. Here the sequenced sample was CD45RA+ CD4+ T cells from PBMCs, pooled from several time points, taken from a donor given antiretroviral therapy, either interrupted or continuous. The subset was: naive CD4+ CD45RA+ CD45RO- T cells. CDR3 amino acids: CASSQTSYNEQFF. CDR3 sequence (DNA): TGTGCCAGCAGCCAAACATCCTACAATGAGCAGTTCTTC.